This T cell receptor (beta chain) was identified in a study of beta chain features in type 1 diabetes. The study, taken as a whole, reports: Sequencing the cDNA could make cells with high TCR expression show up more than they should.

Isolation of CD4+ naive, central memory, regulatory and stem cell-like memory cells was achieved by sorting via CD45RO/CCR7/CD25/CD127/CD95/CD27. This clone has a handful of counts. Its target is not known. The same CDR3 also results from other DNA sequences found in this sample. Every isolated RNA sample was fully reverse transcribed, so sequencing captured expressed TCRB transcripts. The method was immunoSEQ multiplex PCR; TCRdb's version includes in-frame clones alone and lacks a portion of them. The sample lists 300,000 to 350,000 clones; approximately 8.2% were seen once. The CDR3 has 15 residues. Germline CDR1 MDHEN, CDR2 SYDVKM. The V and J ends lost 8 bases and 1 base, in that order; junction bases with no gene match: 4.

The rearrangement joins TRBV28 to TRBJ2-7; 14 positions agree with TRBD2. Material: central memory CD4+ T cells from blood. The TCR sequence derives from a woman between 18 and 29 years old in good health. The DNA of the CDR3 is TGTGCCAGCCGCGGGACTAGCGGGAGTTCCTACGAGCAGTACTTC. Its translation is CASRGTSGSSYEQYF.